The TCR beta chain under discussion was sequenced for a study of blood T cell repertoires in COVID-19 (dated by TCRdb to 2018 to 2021). Background for the entire study: Collaborator samples came from the United States, Italy and Spain and covered acute and convalescent phases of COVID-19. The prospective study material was composed of cDNA or gDNA derived from T cells, B-cell-depleted T cells, or PBMCs. Subjects who had been exposed to COVID-19, were actively infected with it, or had recovered from it provided the deeply sampled blood TCRbeta repertoires that made up the dataset. The repertoires were released in a freely available public database intended as a resource for research on the immune response to SARS-CoV-2. The samples were drawn from two sources: the first 160 participants of the ongoing ImmuneRACE study, and about 1,300 subjects contributed by 6 global collaborators. Nearly every sample came with metadata listing a de-identified subject ID, COVID-19 status, age in years and sex. Where available, HLA class I and class II types were obtained from metadata supplied by the sample provider rather than from assay-based typing. What the study reported, not specific to this receptor: How much clinical and demographic metadata was included differed by source and by participant, and the metadata was provided uncurated.

Whole blood was collected in K2EDTA tubes by collaborating institutions according to the institutions' own protocols. For TCRbeta analysis, collaborator samples were shipped as frozen whole blood, as isolated PBMCs, or as DNA extracted from either sample type. TCRbeta CDR3 regions were amplified from genomic DNA using the immunoSEQ Assay, a bias-controlled multiplex PCR. The published analysis was carried out like this. The number of nucleated cells in each sample was estimated by amplification of reference gene primers within the assay. To quantify the absolute abundance of each unique TCRbeta CDR3 rearrangement, sequence reads were collapsed and filtered. For each sample, productive Simpson clonality was calculated as the square root of Simpson's diversity index across productive rearrangements. In TCRdb, the immuneACCESS table is reduced to in-frame sequences with V and J assigned. These tables do not hold every clone; where another copy was compared, an unresolved V gene accounts for under half, and the others remain unexplained. V, J and clone size are those of that table, while D and trimming were read from the DNA. Within this sample are about 91,000 clones, with 70% to 85% of them counted one time only. The top ten hold 7% of the sample.

At the junction V is shortened by 3 bases and J by 7 bases, with 6 bases in between. The CDR3, from cysteine to phenylalanine, totals 11 residues. CDR3 DNA is the only sequence kept; it has 33 bases, read in frame from the first base. This clone has a single count. Its antigen has not been determined. No per-base quality is available; no much larger clone lies one base away. The chain joins TRBV12-3 or TRBV12-4 to TRBJ1-1, with the D gene uncertain. Sequencing was done on a sample of peripheral blood. The receptor's source is a man aged 65-85 years with acute or convalescent COVID-19. The DNA sequence is as follows: TGTGCCAGCAGTTTTCTAAATGAAGCTTTCTTT. This translates into CASSFLNEAFF.